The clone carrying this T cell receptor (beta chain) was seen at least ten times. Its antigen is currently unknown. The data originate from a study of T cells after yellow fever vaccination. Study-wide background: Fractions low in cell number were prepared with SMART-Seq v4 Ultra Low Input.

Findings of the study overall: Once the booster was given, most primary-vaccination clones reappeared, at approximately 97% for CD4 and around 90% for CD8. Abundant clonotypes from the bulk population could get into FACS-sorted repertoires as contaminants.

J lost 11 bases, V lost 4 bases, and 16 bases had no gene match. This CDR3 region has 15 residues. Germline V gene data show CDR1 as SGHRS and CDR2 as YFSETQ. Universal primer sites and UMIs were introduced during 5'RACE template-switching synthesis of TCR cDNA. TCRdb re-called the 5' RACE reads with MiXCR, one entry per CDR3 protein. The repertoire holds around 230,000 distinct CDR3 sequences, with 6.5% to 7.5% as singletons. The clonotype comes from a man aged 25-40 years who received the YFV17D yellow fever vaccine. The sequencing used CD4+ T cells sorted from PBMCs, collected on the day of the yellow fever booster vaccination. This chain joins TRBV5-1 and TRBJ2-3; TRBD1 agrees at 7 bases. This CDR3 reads CASSAEGRGRFVQYF. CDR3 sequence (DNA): TGCGCCAGCAGCGCGGAAGGAAGGGGGCGATTCGTGCAGTATTTT.